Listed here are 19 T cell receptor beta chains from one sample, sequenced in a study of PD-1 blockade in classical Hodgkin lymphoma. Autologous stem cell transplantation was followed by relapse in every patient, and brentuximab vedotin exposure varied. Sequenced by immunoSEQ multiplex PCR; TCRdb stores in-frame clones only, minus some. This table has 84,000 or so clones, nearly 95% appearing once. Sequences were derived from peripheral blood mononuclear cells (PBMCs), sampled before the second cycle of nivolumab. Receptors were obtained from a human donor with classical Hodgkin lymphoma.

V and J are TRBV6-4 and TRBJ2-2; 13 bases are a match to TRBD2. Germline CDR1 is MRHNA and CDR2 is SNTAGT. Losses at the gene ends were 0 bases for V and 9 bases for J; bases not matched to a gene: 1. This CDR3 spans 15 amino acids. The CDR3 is CASSDSTSGGRELFF. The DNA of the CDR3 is TGTGCCAGCAGTGACTCGACTAGCGGGGGGCGGGAGCTGTTTTTT.

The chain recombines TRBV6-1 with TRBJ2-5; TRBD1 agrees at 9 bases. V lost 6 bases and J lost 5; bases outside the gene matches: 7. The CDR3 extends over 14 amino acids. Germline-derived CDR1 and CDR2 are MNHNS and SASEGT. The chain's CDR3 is CASSLQGAGETQYF. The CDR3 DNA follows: TGTGCCAGCAGCTTACAGGGGGCCGGGGAGACCCAGTACTTC.

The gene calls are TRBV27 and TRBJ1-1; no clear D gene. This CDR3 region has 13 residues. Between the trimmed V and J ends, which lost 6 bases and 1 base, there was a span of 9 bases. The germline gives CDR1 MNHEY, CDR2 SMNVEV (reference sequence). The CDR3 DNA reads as TGTGCCAGCAGATTCATAGGGAACACTGAAGCTTTCTTT. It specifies CASRFIGNTEAFF.

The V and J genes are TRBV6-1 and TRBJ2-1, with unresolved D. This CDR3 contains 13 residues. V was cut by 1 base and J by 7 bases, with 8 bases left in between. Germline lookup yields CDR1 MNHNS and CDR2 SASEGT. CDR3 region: CASSEGRVNEQFF. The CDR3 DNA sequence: TGTGCCAGCAGTGAAGGTAGGGTGAATGAGCAGTTCTTC.

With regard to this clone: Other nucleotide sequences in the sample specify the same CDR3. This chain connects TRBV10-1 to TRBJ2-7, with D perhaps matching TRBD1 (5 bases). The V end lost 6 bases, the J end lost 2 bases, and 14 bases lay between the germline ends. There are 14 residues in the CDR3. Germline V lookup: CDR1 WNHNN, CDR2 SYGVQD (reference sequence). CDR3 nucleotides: TGCGCCAGCAGCGATACAGGAAGACCCTACGAGCAGTACTTC. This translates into CASSDTGRPYEQYF.

In DNA form, the CDR3 reads TGCGCCAGCAGACAGGACGGATTGAACACTGAAGCTTTCTTT. Translation gives CASRQDGLNTEAFF. The chain uses TRBV5-1 and TRBJ1-1; a weak D match, TRBD1 (5 bases). V lost 5 bases and J 0 bases, leaving 11 bases between the germline ends. The CDR3 loop spans 14 amino acids. Germline values: CDR1 SGHRS, CDR2 YFSETQ.

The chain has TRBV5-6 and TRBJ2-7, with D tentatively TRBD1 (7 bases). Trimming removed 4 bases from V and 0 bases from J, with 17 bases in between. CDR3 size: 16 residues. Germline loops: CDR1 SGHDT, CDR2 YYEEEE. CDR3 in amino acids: CASSKSTGRISYEQYF. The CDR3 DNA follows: TGTGCCAGCAGCAAATCGACAGGGAGGATCTCCTACGAGCAGTACTTC. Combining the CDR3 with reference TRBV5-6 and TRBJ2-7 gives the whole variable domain DAGVTQSPTHLIKTRGQQVTLRCSPKSGHDTVSWYQQALGQGPQFIFQYYEEEERQRGNFPDRFSGHQFPNYSSELNVNALLLGDSALYLCASSKSTGRISYEQYFGPGTRLTVT.

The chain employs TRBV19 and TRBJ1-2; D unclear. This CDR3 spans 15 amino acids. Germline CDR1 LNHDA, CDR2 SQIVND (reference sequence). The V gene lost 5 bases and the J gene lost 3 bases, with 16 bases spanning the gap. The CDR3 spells CASSPASGRDYGYTF. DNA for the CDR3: TGTGCCAGTAGTCCCGCGTCCGGGAGGGACTATGGCTACACCTTC.

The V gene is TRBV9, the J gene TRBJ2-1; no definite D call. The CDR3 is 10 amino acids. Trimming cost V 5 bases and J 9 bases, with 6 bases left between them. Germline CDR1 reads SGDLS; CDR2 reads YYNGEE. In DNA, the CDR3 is TGTGCCAGCAGGCGTGGTGAGCAGTTCTTC. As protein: CASRRGEQFF.

The CDR3 DNA reads as TGTGCCAGCAGCCCGGCAGGGAACACTGAAGCTTTCTTT. Translation gives CASSPAGNTEAFF. The J gene is TRBJ1-1, the V gene TRBV7-3; D ambiguous. V lost 5 bases, J lost 1 base, and 8 bases lay in between. Germline CDR1 is SGHTA and CDR2 is FQGTGA. The CDR3 consists of 13 residues. Full variable domain (remainder filled in from reference TRBV7-3 and TRBJ1-1): GAGVSQTPSNKVTEKGKYVELRCDPISGHTALYWYRQSLGQGPEFLIYFQGTGAADDSGLPNDRFFAVRPEGSVSTLKIQRTERGDSAVYLCASSPAGNTEAFFGQGTRLTVV.

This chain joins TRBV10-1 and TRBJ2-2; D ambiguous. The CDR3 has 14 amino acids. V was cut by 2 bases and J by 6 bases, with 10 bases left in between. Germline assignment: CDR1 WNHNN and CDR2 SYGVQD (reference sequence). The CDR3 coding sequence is TGCGCCAGCAGTGAGCCAGGAGTGGCCGGGGAGCTGTTTTTT. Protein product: CASSEPGVAGELFF.

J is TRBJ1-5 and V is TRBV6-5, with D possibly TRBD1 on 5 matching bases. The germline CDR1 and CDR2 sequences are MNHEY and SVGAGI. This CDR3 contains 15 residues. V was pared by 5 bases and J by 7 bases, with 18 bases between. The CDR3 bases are TGTGCCAGCAGTCTTTTCGCGGGGGTTCTACAGCCCCAGCATTTT. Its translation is CASSLFAGVLQPQHF.

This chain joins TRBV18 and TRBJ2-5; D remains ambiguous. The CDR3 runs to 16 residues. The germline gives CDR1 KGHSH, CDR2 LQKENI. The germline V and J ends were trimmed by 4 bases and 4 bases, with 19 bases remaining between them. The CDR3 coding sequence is TGTGCCAGCTCACGCCCGAGGTCAGCCAAGGGAGAGACCCAGTACTTC. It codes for CASSRPRSAKGETQYF.

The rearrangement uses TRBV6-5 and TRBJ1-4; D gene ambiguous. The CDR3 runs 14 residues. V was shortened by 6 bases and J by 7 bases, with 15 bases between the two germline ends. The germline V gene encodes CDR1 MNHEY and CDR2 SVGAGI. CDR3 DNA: TGTGCCAGCAGGCGAACAGCCCAAAGTGAAAAACTGTTTTTT. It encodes CASRRTAQSEKLFF.

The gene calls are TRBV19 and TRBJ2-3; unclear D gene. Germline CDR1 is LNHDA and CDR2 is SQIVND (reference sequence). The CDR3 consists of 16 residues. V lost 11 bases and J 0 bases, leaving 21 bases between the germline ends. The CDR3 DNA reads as TGTGCCGGCCCTCGGTGTGTTCACGCTAGCACAGATACGCAGTATTTT. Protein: CAGPRCVHASTDTQYF.

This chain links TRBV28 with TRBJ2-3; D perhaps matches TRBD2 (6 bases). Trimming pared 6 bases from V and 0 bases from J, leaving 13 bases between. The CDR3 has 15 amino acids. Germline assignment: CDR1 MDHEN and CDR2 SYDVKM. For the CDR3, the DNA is TGTGCCAGCAGCTCCTCCGGGACTAGCACAGATACGCAGTATTTT. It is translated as CASSSSGTSTDTQYF.

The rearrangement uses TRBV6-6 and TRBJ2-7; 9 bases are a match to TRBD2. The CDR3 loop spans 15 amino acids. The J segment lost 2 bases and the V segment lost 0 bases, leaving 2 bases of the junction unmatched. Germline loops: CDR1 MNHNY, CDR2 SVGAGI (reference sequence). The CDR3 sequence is CASSYSPSGTYEQYF. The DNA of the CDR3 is TGTGCCAGCAGTTACTCCCCTAGCGGGACCTACGAGCAGTACTTC.

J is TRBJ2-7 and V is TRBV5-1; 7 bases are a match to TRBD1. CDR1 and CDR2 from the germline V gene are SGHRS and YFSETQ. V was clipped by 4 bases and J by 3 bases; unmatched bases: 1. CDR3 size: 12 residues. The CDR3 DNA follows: TGCGCCAGCAGCCGGGACAGCTACGAGCAGTACTTC. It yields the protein CASSRDSYEQYF. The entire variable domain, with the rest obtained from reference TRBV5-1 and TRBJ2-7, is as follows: KAGVTQTPRYLIKTRGQQVTLSCSPISGHRSVSWYQQTPGQGLQFLFEYFSETQRNKGNFPGRFSGRQFSNSRSEMNVSTLELGDSALYLCASSRDSYEQYFGPGTRLTVT.

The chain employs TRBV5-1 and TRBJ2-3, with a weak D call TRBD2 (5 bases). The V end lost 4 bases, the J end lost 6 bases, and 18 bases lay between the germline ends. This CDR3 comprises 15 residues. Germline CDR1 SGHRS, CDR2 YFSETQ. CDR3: CASSEGLSGRDTQYF. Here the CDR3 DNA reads TGCGCCAGCAGCGAAGGACTCAGCGGAAGGGATACGCAGTATTTT.